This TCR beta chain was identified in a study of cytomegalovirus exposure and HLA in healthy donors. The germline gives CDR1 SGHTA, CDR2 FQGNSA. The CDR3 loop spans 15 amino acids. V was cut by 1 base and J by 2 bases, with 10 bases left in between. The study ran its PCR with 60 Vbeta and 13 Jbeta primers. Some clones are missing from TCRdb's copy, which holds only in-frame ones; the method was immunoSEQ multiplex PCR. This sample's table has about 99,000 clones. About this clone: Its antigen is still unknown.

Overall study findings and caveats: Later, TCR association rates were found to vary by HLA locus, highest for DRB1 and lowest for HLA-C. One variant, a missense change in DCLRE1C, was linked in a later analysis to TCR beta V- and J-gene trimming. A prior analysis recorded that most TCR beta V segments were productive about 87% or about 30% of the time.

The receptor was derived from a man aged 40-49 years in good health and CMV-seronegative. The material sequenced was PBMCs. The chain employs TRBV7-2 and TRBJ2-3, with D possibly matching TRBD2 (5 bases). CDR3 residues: CASSLGGKDTDTQYF. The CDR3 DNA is TGTGCCAGCAGCTTAGGAGGGAAGGACACAGATACGCAGTATTTT.